This TCR beta chain originates from a study of blood T cell repertoires in COVID-19. Clones were read by immunoSEQ multiplex PCR, and TCRdb kept only the in-frame ones, dropping some. In the table there are over 250,000 clones, around 91% of which are singletons. Sequencing used peripheral blood. The sequence was collected from a woman in her sixties with acute or convalescent COVID-19.

CDR3 sequence: CASSLLSGRDYNEQFF. The CDR3 DNA follows: TGTGCCAGCAGTTTACTAAGCGGGAGGGATTACAATGAGCAGTTCTTC. V usage is TRBV27 and J usage is TRBJ2-1; 10 positions agree with TRBD2. Germline CDR1 is MNHEY and CDR2 is SMNVEV (reference sequence). The CDR3 has 16 amino acids. J gave up 4 bases and V 2 bases, and 5 bases lay outside the gene matches.